The clone carrying this T cell receptor beta chain was observed a handful of times. Its antigen is unknown. This sample is drawn from a study of response to subunit inactivated influenza vaccine. Study-wide results and limits: T cells newly recruited by each seasonal influenza vaccination are few, the authors suggested.

CDR1 SGHAT and CDR2 FQDESV come from the germline V gene (reference sequence). The V end lost 1 base, the J end lost 3 bases, and 12 bases lay between the germline ends. The length of the CDR3 is 16 residues. TCRdb passed the RT-PCR reads through MiXCR, listing each CDR3 protein once. Of a few hundred thousand distinct CDR3 sequences in the sample, around 20% were seen once. This chain connects TRBV11-1 to TRBJ2-2, with D maybe TRBD1 (6 bases). Sequencing was performed on PBMCs from blood, taken approximately 22 months after vaccination. The TCR was taken from a man aged 50 to 69 who received an inactivated influenza vaccine. The CDR3 protein is CASSLVQGPHTGELFF. The CDR3 DNA is TGTGCCAGCAGCTTAGTGCAGGGGCCACACACCGGGGAGCTGTTTTTT.